This is a list of T cell receptor beta chains from one sample in a study of blood T cell repertoires in COVID-19. Some clones are missing from TCRdb's copy, which holds only in-frame ones; the method was immunoSEQ multiplex PCR. The table lists over 130,000 clones, about 90% of them singletons. The specimen was peripheral blood. The receptors come from a man between 60 and 75 years old with active or convalescent COVID-19. Both conserved end residues are part of each CDR3. D genes are given only for firm matches. Clone size is not always given. Where it is, it says once, few, many or a class for expanded clones.

D	size	V	J	DNA	CDR3
-	once	TRBV19	TRBJ2-7	TGTGCCAGTAGTATAGATTATGGGAGAAACTACGAGCAGTACTTC	CASSIDYGRNYEQYF
TRBD2	-	TRBV7-6	TRBJ2-7	TGTGCCAGCAGCCCGGGAGGAGGTAGACTCTACGAGCAGTACTTC	CASSPGGGRLYEQYF
-	once	TRBV9	TRBJ2-3	TGTGCCAGCAGCGACGCTAGCGTATTTAGCACAGATACGCAGTATTTT	CASSDASVFSTDTQYF
TRBD1	-	TRBV24-1	TRBJ2-5	TGTGCCACCAGTGATCTCCCGGGACAGCCGGCGGAGACCCAGTACTTC	CATSDLPGQPAETQYF
TRBD2	-	TRBV24-1	TRBJ2-2	TGTGCCACCAGTGATCCCGAGACTAGCTTCAACGGGGAGCTGTTTTTT	CATSDPETSFNGELFF
-	-	TRBV28	TRBJ1-5	TGTGCCAGCAGTGGGGTCAGGGAGGTGAATCAGCCCCAGCATTTT	CASSGVREVNQPQHF
-	-	TRBV7-8	TRBJ1-2	TGTGCCAGCAGCTTAGCGTTCGGGCAGGGCGTCGATGGCTACACCTTC	CASSLAFGQGVDGYTF
-	-	TRBV30	TRBJ2-3	TGTGCCTGGAGTGTAGGCAGGGCGAGCACAGATACGCAGTATTTT	CAWSVGRASTDTQYF
-	-	TRBV5-1	TRBJ1-3	TGCGCCAGCAGCTTGGGGACTGCTAACTCTGGAAACACCATATATTTT	CASSLGTANSGNTIYF
TRBD1	-	TRBV27	TRBJ2-7	TGTGCCAGCAGTGCTGCAGGGGGATGGGGAAACGAGCAGTACTTC	CASSAAGGWGNEQYF
-	-	TRBV28	TRBJ1-5	TGTGCCAGCAGGGTAGGGGGACCCCAAGGGCCCCAGCATTTT	CASRVGGPQGPQHF
TRBD2	-	TRBV11-2	TRBJ2-1	TGTGCCAGCAGGGAGGGCTCTAGCGGGAGAGGCAATGAGCAGTTCTTC	CASREGSSGRGNEQFF
-	-	TRBV10-2	TRBJ2-1	TGCGCCAGCAGTCCGTTGGCCGTGGAGCAGTTCTTC	CASSPLAVEQFF
-	-	TRBV5-4	TRBJ1-2	TGTGCCAGCAGGTCAGGCAATAACTATGGCTACACCTTC	CASRSGNNYGYTF
-	-	TRBV28	TRBJ2-2	TGTGCCAGCAGTTTTTCGGGGGTCACCGGGGAGCTGTTTTTT	CASSFSGVTGELFF
-	-	TRBV19	TRBJ1-1	TGTGCCAGTAGTGGGAGGGGAGGGGTGAACACTGAAGCTTTCTTT	CASSGRGGVNTEAFF
-	-	TRBV5-8	TRBJ2-2	TGTGCCAGCAGCTCCCCAGGGTCTGGCACCGGGGAGCTGTTTTTT	CASSSPGSGTGELFF
TRBD2	-	TRBV6-2/TRBV6-3	TRBJ2-1	TGTGCCAGCAGTTACGGTACTAGCGGGAGTATCGATGAGCAGTTCTTC	CASSYGTSGSIDEQFF
TRBD1	-	TRBV15	TRBJ2-7	TGTGCCACCGAGCGAGACAGGGGGGGTTACGAGCAGTACTTC	CATERDRGGYEQYF
TRBD1	few	TRBV28	TRBJ2-7	TGTGCCAGCAGTTTGACAGGGACCCCCTACGAGCAGTACTTC	CASSLTGTPYEQYF
-	once	TRBV7-9	TRBJ2-7	TGTGCCAGCAGCTTATTGTCAGGCCTAAGCTACGAGCAGTACTTC	CASSLLSGLSYEQYF
TRBD2	-	TRBV7-2	TRBJ2-1	TGTGCCAGCAGCTTAGCCCCGGGACTAGTGGCCAATGAGCAGTTCTTC	CASSLAPGLVANEQFF
-	-	TRBV29-1	TRBJ2-7	TGCAGCGTTGGTATTAGCGCCTACGAGCAGTACTTC	CSVGISAYEQYF
-	-	TRBV5-6	TRBJ1-2	TGTGCCAGCAGAACTTTCAGGGGTTACTACACCTTC	CASRTFRGYYTF
-	-	TRBV19	TRBJ2-2	TGTGCCAGTAGTATATTCGGGACACTTTACACCGGGGAGCTGTTTTTT	CASSIFGTLYTGELFF
-	-	TRBV19	TRBJ1-2	TGTGCCAGTAGTATAGGGGCCGCTAACTATGGCTACACCTTC	CASSIGAANYGYTF